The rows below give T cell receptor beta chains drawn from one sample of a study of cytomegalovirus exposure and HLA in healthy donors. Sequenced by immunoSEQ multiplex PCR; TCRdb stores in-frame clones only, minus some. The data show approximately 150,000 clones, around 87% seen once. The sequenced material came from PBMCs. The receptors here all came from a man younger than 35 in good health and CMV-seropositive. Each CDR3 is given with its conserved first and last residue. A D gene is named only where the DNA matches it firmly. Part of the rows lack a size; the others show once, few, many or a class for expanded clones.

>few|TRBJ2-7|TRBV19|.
CASSLEGVGYEQYF
TGTGCCAGTAGTCTCGAGGGAGTGGGGTACGAGCAGTACTTC
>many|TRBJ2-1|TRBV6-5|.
CASSYSGNGDVGEQFF
TGTGCCAGCAGTTACTCGGGTAACGGGGATGTTGGTGAGCAGTTCTTC
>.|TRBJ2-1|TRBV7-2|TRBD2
CARTLLATHYNEQFF
TGTGCCAGGACCCTACTAGCGACTCACTACAATGAGCAGTTCTTC
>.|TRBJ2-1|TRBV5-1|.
CASSVASSYNEQFF
TGCGCCAGCTCGGTCGCGAGCTCCTACAATGAGCAGTTCTTC
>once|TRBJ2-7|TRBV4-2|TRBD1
CASSQERLGTGDYEQYF
TGTGCCAGCAGCCAAGAACGCCTCGGGACAGGGGACTACGAGCAGTACTTC
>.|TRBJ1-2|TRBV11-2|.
CASSLEWVYSPNYGYTF
TGTGCCAGCAGCTTAGAATGGGTATACAGTCCTAACTATGGCTACACCTTC
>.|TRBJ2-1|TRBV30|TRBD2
CAWSVLAGGSVQFF
TGTGCCTGGAGTGTACTAGCGGGAGGATCCGTGCAGTTCTTC
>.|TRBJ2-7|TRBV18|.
CASSPGSDRYEQYF
TGTGCCAGCTCACCCGGGTCCGACCGCTACGAGCAGTACTTC
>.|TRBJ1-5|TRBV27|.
CASSPLNQPQHF
TGTGCCAGCAGCCCTCTTAATCAGCCCCAGCATTTT
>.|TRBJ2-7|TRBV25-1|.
CASSDPRSRSSYEQYF
TGTGCCAGCAGCGACCCAAGGAGTCGGAGCTCCTACGAGCAGTACTTC
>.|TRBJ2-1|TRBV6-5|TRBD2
CASSYSLREFVDEQFF
TGTGCCAGCAGTTACTCTTTGCGGGAGTTTGTGGATGAGCAGTTCTTC
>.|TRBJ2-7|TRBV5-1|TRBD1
CASSLVQGDSHEQYF
TGCGCCAGCAGCTTGGTTCAGGGGGATTCCCACGAGCAGTACTTC
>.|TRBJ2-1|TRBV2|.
CASRPSGVGNEQFF
TGTGCCTCACGCCCGTCGGGAGTTGGCAATGAGCAGTTCTTC
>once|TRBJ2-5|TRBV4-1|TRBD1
CASSQPGQGRSTQYF
TGCGCCAGCAGCCAACCCGGACAGGGCCGATCCACCCAGTACTTC
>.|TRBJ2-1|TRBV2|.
CASSVMAGRPPYNEQFF
TGTGCCAGCAGTGTAATGGCGGGACGGCCCCCCTACAATGAGCAGTTCTTC